The 4 T cell receptor beta chains presented below share a single source sample, sequenced in a study of T cells in women clearing cervical HPV infection. Here immunoSEQ multiplex PCR was the method, and the copy in TCRdb shows in-frame clones only, minus some. This sample's table reports around 18,000 clones. Sample: blood buffy coat. These receptors came from a woman aged 18 to 69 with a cervical HPV16 infection that either progressed to CIN3+ or cleared (not recorded which).

Worth noting for this clone: Read sequence stops 3 residues before the CDR3 end, and the germline J gene provides the missing end. The J gene is TRBJ2-3, the V gene TRBV5-4; perhaps TRBD2 as D (6 bases). V shed 1 base and J shed 4 bases, with 10 bases lying between them. From germline, CDR1 is SGHNT and CDR2 YYREEE (reference sequence). The CDR3 length is 14 residues. CDR3 DNA, as far as it was read: TGTGCCAGCAGCTTGAGTTCTAGCGCAGATACG. It yields the protein CASSLSSSADT. The CDR3 as a whole reads CASSLSSSADTQYF.

A remark on this clone: The read terminates 3 residues ahead of where the CDR3 ends, so the germline J gene completes it. This rearrangement joins TRBV19 to TRBJ2-5; TRBD2 agrees at 11 bases. V shed 4 bases and J 5 bases; nucleotides not matched to a gene: 3. CDR1 LNHDA and CDR2 SQIVND come from the germline V gene (reference sequence). There are 14 residues in the CDR3. CDR3 residues: CASSTTSGVETQYF. The CDR3 DNA, read in part, is TGTGCCAGTAGTACGACTAGCGGGGTTGAGACC.

Regarding this clone: The junction and the germline gene differ at one end; a read error may be behind it. The read ends 3 residues before the CDR3 terminus; that terminus is restored from the germline J gene. The chain links TRBV19 to TRBJ2-3; tentatively, D is TRBD2 (6 bases). Germline loops: CDR1 LNHDA, CDR2 SQIVND (reference sequence). The CDR3 loop spans 14 amino acids. The CDR3 here is CTSREEGNTDTQYF. CDR3 DNA (partial): TGTACCAGTAGAGAGGAGGGGAACACAGATACG.

Worth noting for this clone: The read terminates 3 residues ahead of where the CDR3 ends, so the germline J gene completes it. Other DNA sequences in this sample translate to the same CDR3. The chain is built from TRBV5-6 and TRBJ2-3; perhaps D is TRBD1 or TRBD2 (6 bases each). The CDR3 covers 15 residues. Germline CDR1 is SGHDT and CDR2 is YYEEEE. V was trimmed by 0 bases and J by 5 bases, leaving 13 bases between them. This CDR3 is CASSLDPQGGDTQYF. CDR3 DNA (partial): TGTGCCAGCAGCTTGGACCCACAGGGAGGAGATACG.